These 28 T cell receptor beta chains were all obtained from the same sample, sequenced in a study of cytomegalovirus exposure and HLA in healthy donors (dated by TCRdb to about 2017). The library was produced with the immunoSEQ multiplex PCR assay. For the multiplex PCR, a mixture combining 60 forward primers for TCR Vbeta segments and 13 reverse primers for TCR Jbeta segments was used. In its TCRdb copy, this immuneACCESS table keeps in-frame sequences only and misses some clones. Where compared with another copy, unresolved V genes explain less than half of these, and the others have no known cause. The sample yields some 130,000 clones; approximately 80% were counted once. Jointly, the top ten make up 2% to 2.5% of the sample. The sample comprised PBMCs. Source of these receptors: a man aged 25-40 years in good health and CMV-seronegative.

The chain joins TRBV6-5 to TRBJ2-1; 7 nucleotides line up with TRBD2. Germline assignment: CDR1 MNHEY and CDR2 SVGAGI. V gave up 6 bases and J gave up 12 bases; unmatched junction bases: 11. The CDR3 is 13 residues long. The CDR3 coding sequence is TGTGCCAGCAGAGCTCTAGCGGCCCCTCTGCAGTTCTTC. It is translated as CASRALAAPLQFF.

The chain links TRBV27 to TRBJ2-5, with 8 positions matching TRBD1. There are 15 residues in the CDR3. V lost 6 bases to trimming and J lost 2 bases; unmatched junction nucleotides: 8. From germline, CDR1 is MNHEY and CDR2 SMNVEV (reference sequence). The CDR3 reads CASRFSGQGQETQYF. The CDR3 bases are TGTGCCAGCAGATTCAGTGGACAGGGACAAGAGACCCAGTACTTC.

CDR3 amino acids: CASGLDMGGTNSGEQYF. The CDR3 coding sequence is TGTGCTAGTGGTTTGGATATGGGGGGGACCAATTCGGGCGAGCAGTACTTC. The chain employs TRBV12-5 and TRBJ2-7, with 7 bases that match TRBD2. The CDR3 totals 17 residues. Per the germline V gene, CDR1 is LGHNT and CDR2 is FRNRAP. The junction had 15 bases not matched to a gene; V was cut back by 1 base and J by 6 bases.

This clone has only a few counts. The chain joins TRBV29-1 to TRBJ2-3; possible D gene TRBD1, 5 bases. This CDR3 region has 12 residues. Per germline, CDR1 SQVTM and CDR2 ANQGSEA. Trimming pared 7 bases from V and 3 bases from J, leaving 11 bases between. In DNA, the CDR3 is TGCAGCGGTATAGGGGAAACAGATACGCAGTATTTT. It encodes CSGIGETDTQYF.

The V and J genes are TRBV5-4 and TRBJ2-1; D is ambiguous. Germline V gene lookup returns CDR1 SGHNT and CDR2 YYREEE (reference sequence). V lost 0 bases to trimming and J lost 12 bases, with 13 bases between them. This CDR3 comprises 13 residues. The CDR3 DNA is TGTGCCAGCAGCTTGGACAGTTCCCATGGGCAGTTCTTC. Protein product: CASSLDSSHGQFF.

This chain uses TRBV7-8 with TRBJ2-3; D call uncertain. The CDR3 extends over 14 amino acids. Germline CDR1 is SGHVS and CDR2 is FQNEAQ. Trimming stripped 0 bases from V and 0 bases from J, with 4 bases between. The CDR3 DNA sequence: TGTGCCAGCAGCTTAGCCCGTAGCACAGATACGCAGTATTTT. This sequence encodes CASSLARSTDTQYF.

Here the CDR3 reads CASSSGHPNGANVLTF. CDR3 in DNA: TGCGCCAGCAGCTCGGGACACCCTAATGGGGCCAACGTCCTGACTTTC. This chain connects TRBV5-1 to TRBJ2-6; tentatively, D is TRBD1 (6 bases). The germline CDR1 and CDR2 sequences are SGHRS and YFSETQ. V was trimmed by 3 bases and J by 3 bases, leaving 13 bases between them. The length of the CDR3 is 16 residues.

Here the CDR3 DNA reads TGTGCCAGCAGCTTATACCGGACACCGGAGGGGCAGTTCTTC. Protein product: CASSLYRTPEGQFF. This chain uses TRBV11-2 with TRBJ2-1, with a possible D match to TRBD2 (6 bases). Germline V gives CDR1 SGHAT, CDR2 FQNNGV. The CDR3 runs 14 residues. V lost 2 bases and J lost 12, with 17 bases in between.

The chain joins TRBV5-1 to TRBJ1-1; D might be TRBD1 (6 bases). In germline, CDR1 is SGHRS, CDR2 YFSETQ. V gave up 4 bases and J gave up 6 bases, with 16 bases separating them. This CDR3 contains 14 residues. DNA for the CDR3: TGCGCCAGCAGCAGCTCCGGGACACCTGCTGAAGCTTTCTTT. Amino acids: CASSSSGTPAEAFF.

In nucleotides, the CDR3 is TGTGCCAGCAGTGACTTTGTGAGCGCCGGGGAGCTGTTTTTT. Its translation is CASSDFVSAGELFF. V and J are TRBV2 and TRBJ2-2; D is uncertain. The CDR3 runs to 14 residues. Looked up from germline, CDR1 is SNHLY and CDR2 is FYNNEI. The V gene lost 3 bases and the J gene lost 6 bases, with 11 bases spanning the gap.

The gene calls are TRBV6-6 and TRBJ1-2; D not certain. Between the trimmed V and J ends, which lost 2 bases and 5 bases, there was a span of 15 bases. The CDR3 sequence is 15 residues long. CDR1 MNHNY and CDR2 SVGAGI come from the germline V gene (reference sequence). The CDR3 nucleotides read TGTGCCAGCAGTTACGGGAAGGGAGTAGGGTATGGCTACACCTTC. Translating gives CASSYGKGVGYGYTF.

This chain connects TRBV28 to TRBJ1-2; no firm D call. The CDR3 spans 13 residues. Trimming shortened V by 7 bases and J by 2 bases, and 11 bases separated the two germline ends. The germline CDR1 and CDR2 sequences are MDHEN and SYDVKM. The CDR3: CASTVYTNYGYTF. The CDR3 nucleotides read TGTGCCAGCACCGTCTATACGAACTATGGCTACACCTTC.

V and J are TRBV9 and TRBJ2-1, with D perhaps TRBD1 (6 bases). The CDR3 sequence is 13 residues long. The V end lost 4 bases, the J end lost 5 bases, and 10 bases lay between the germline ends. The V gene's germline CDR1 is SGDLS and CDR2 YYNGEE. CDR3 residues: CASSMPGDNEQFF. CDR3 nucleotide sequence: TGTGCCAGCAGCATGCCAGGGGACAATGAGCAGTTCTTC.

The CDR3 protein is CAWSVVHPNYGYTF. DNA for the CDR3: TGTGCCTGGAGTGTCGTACACCCTAACTATGGCTACACCTTC. The chain joins TRBV30 to TRBJ1-2; no firm D call. The CDR3 runs 14 residues. V gave up 0 bases and J gave up 0 bases, with 8 bases separating them. Germline V CDR1 and CDR2: GTSNPN, SVGIG (reference sequence).

This clone was counted only a few times. CDR3 residues: CASSSPGQGFGYTF. Here the CDR3 DNA reads TGTGCCAGCAGTTCTCCGGGACAAGGCTTCGGCTACACCTTC. V and J are TRBV27 and TRBJ1-2; perhaps TRBD1 as D (6 bases). Trimming removed 4 bases at V and 8 bases at J, with 17 bases between. CDR1 and CDR2 from the germline V gene are MNHEY and SMNVEV (reference sequence). This CDR3 has 14 amino acids.

This clone was seen a single time. The CDR3 sequence: CASSLGMTGGTEAFF. The CDR3, as DNA: TGTGCCAGCAGCTTAGGGATGACAGGGGGCACTGAAGCTTTCTTT. This chain links TRBV7-9 with TRBJ1-1; 9 bases are shared with TRBD1. V gave up 1 base and J gave up 4 bases; unmatched junction bases: 4. This CDR3 has 15 amino acids. Germline-derived CDR1 and CDR2 are SEHNR and FQNEAQ (reference sequence).

The count of this clone is one. The V and J genes are TRBV7-8 and TRBJ2-7, with TRBD1 matching over 8 bases. The CDR3 consists of 13 residues. V shed 5 bases, J shed 5 bases, and the junction held 5 bases outside the gene matches. The germline gives CDR1 SGHVS, CDR2 FQNEAQ. The CDR3 DNA reads as TGTGCCAGCAGCCTGACAGGGGTCCACGAGCAGTACTTC. Residues: CASSLTGVHEQYF.

This sequence joins TRBV18 and TRBJ2-1, with 7 bases matching TRBD2. This CDR3 is 14 amino acids long. The germline CDR1 and CDR2 sequences are KGHSH and LQKENI. The V and J ends lost 6 bases and 5 bases, in that order; junction bases with no gene match: 7. CDR3 DNA: TGTGCCAGCTCCCCGGGACTATCCAACAATGAGCAGTTCTTC. Protein: CASSPGLSNNEQFF.

This chain connects TRBV2 to TRBJ1-2; D gene ambiguous. V shed 5 bases and J shed 0 bases, with 10 bases lying between them. Germline V lookup: CDR1 SNHLY, CDR2 FYNNEI. This CDR3 spans 14 amino acids. The CDR3 here is CASSYSSANYGYTF. The CDR3 DNA reads TGTGCCAGCAGTTACAGTTCAGCTAACTATGGCTACACCTTC.

The gene calls are TRBV5-1 and TRBJ2-7; 11 bases are a match to TRBD1. The V gene's germline CDR1 is SGHRS and CDR2 YFSETQ. This CDR3 comprises 15 residues. V was pared by 5 bases and J by 5 bases, with 9 bases of the junction left unmatched. CDR3 bases: TGCGCCAGCAGTTTTGGGACAGGGGGGCCTCACGAGCAGTACTTC. As protein: CASSFGTGGPHEQYF.

J is TRBJ1-2 and V is TRBV5-8; no reliable D call. V dropped 4 bases and J dropped 4 bases, with 23 bases sitting between them. Germline CDR1 and CDR2: SGHTS and YDEGEE. The CDR3 has 17 residues. The CDR3 DNA reads as TGTGCCAGCAGCGGGCGGGATGAGGCCCCCTCATTCTATGGCTACACCTTC. Its translation is CASSGRDEAPSFYGYTF. The full variable domain, rest sourced from reference TRBV5-8 and TRBJ1-2, is EAGVTQSPTHLIKTRGQQATLRCSPISGHTSVYWYQQALGLGLQFLLWYDEGEERNRGNFPPRFSGRQFPNYSSELNVNALELEDSALYLCASSGRDEAPSFYGYTFGSGTRLTVV.

The rearrangement links TRBV6-5 to TRBJ2-1, with 7 bases aligning to TRBD2. Germline V CDR1 and CDR2: MNHEY, SVGAGI. There are 12 residues in the CDR3. Unmatched junction bases numbered 5, after V lost 6 bases and J lost 9 bases. This CDR3 reads CASSGGMREQFF. The CDR3 DNA sequence: TGTGCCAGCAGCGGGGGGATGCGTGAGCAGTTCTTC.

This clone was recorded a few times. The V gene is TRBV5-6, the J gene TRBJ1-1; D gene ambiguous. CDR1 and CDR2 (germline): SGHDT, YYEEEE. The CDR3 consists of 14 residues. V was shortened by 0 bases and J by 1 base, with 7 bases between the two germline ends. The CDR3 DNA follows: TGTGCCAGCAGCTTGGGCGGGAGGAACACTGAAGCTTTCTTT. As protein: CASSLGGRNTEAFF.

As DNA, the CDR3 is TGTGCCAGCAGCTTAACTTGGCCACGTTATAGCAATCAGCCCCAGCATTTT. Its protein product is CASSLTWPRYSNQPQHF. The chain uses TRBV7-3 and TRBJ1-5; unclear D gene. CDR3 length equals 17 residues. V shed 0 bases and J shed 0 bases, with 12 bases lying between them. Germline V CDR1 and CDR2: SGHTA, FQGTGA.

The CDR3 here is CASSVQAGGYNEQFF. The DNA for the CDR3 is TGTGCCAGCAGCGTACAAGCGGGGGGCTACAATGAGCAGTTCTTC. The V gene is TRBV9, the J gene TRBJ2-1, with 9 bases matching TRBD2. Germline values: CDR1 SGDLS, CDR2 YYNGEE. The CDR3 runs to 15 residues. The V segment lost 1 base and the J segment 3 bases; nucleotides outside the gene matches: 2.

V and J are TRBV19 and TRBJ1-2; D is undetermined. The CDR3 covers 11 residues. Per germline, CDR1 LNHDA and CDR2 SQIVND (reference sequence). With 8 bases removed from V and 1 base from J, the gap between germline ends came to 5 bases. CDR3 coding DNA: TGTGCCAGTGAGGTTAACTATGGCTACACCTTC. Translating gives CASEVNYGYTF. Using reference TRBV19 and TRBJ1-2 for the parts outside the CDR3, the full variable domain is DGGITQSPKYLFRKEGQNVTLSCEQNLNHDAMYWYRQDPGQGLRLIYYSQIVNDFQKGDIAEGYSVSREKKESFPLTVTSAQKNPTAFYLCASEVNYGYTFGSGTRLTVV.

The chain couples TRBV11-3 to TRBJ2-1, with D possibly matching TRBD2 (6 bases). The V gene's germline CDR1 is SGHNT and CDR2 YENEEA. Trimming shortened V by 1 base and J by 3 bases, and 10 bases separated the two germline ends. The CDR3 sequence is 15 residues long. The chain's CDR3 is CASSLGGGNYNEQFF. As DNA, the CDR3 is TGTGCCAGCAGCTTAGGCGGCGGGAACTACAATGAGCAGTTCTTC.

This rearrangement joins TRBV29-1 to TRBJ1-4, with D possibly TRBD1 on 5 matching bases. Trimming took off 7 bases at V and 0 bases at J, with 18 bases between the two ends. Per the germline V gene, CDR1 is SQVTM and CDR2 is ANQGSEA. The CDR3 is made up of 16 amino acids. This CDR3 is CSAIGGVSATNEKLFF. DNA of the CDR3: TGCAGCGCTATTGGAGGGGTTAGTGCAACTAATGAAAAACTGTTTTTT.